A few counts support the clone carrying this T cell receptor beta chain. Generated by immunoSEQ multiplex PCR, the TCRdb table keeps only in-frame clones and is missing some. The sample records more than 95,000 clones, 80% to 95% being singletons. The CDR3 has 15 amino acids. V lost 4 bases and J 0 bases, leaving 10 bases between the germline ends. CDR1 and CDR2 from the germline V gene are MNHNY and SVGAGI (reference sequence). This record comes from a study of control samples from healthy donors and cancer patients. The sample taken for sequencing was PBMCs. V gene TRBV6-6 combines with J gene TRBJ1-3, with TRBD1 as a possible D gene (5 bases). This TCR derives from an elderly man with head and neck cancer. The CDR3 DNA is TGTGCCAGCAGTTGGGACTGGGACTCTGGAAACACCATATATTTT. Protein sequence: CASSWDWDSGNTIYF.